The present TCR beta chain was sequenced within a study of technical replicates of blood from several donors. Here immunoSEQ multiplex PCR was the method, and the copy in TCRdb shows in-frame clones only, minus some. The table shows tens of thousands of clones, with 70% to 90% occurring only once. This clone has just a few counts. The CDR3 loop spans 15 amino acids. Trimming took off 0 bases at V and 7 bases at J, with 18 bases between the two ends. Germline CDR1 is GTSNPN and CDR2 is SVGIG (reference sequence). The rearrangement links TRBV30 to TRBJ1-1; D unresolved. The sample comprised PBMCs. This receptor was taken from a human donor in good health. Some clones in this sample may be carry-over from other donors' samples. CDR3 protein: CAWSVLESTIHEAFF. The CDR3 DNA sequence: TGTGCCTGGAGTGTACTCGAGAGTACCATCCATGAAGCTTTCTTT.